The rows below give T cell receptor beta chains drawn from one sample of a study of cytomegalovirus exposure and HLA in healthy donors. Sequencing was performed with immunoSEQ multiplex PCR; in TCRdb, only in-frame clones are kept and a portion is missing. The sample lists over 120,000 clones, around a tenth occurring once. The sample was PBMCs. These receptors all come from a man between 50 and 59 years old in good health and CMV-seronegative. CDR3s include the opening cysteine and the closing phenylalanine or tryptophan. A D gene is named only where the DNA matches it firmly. Clone size appears in some rows only: once, few, many, or a class for an expanded clone.

few,TRBV6-5,TRBJ1-3,.,TGTGCCAGCCGTCCGACAGAGGTCTCTGGAAACACCATATATTTT,CASRPTEVSGNTIYF
.,TRBV5-1,TRBJ2-7,TRBD2,TGCGCCAGCAGCAGCGGGACTACCGAGCAGTACTTC,CASSSGTTEQYF
few,TRBV18,TRBJ2-2,TRBD2,TGTGCCAGCTCACCGACTAGCGGGATAGACACCGGGGAGCTGTTTTTT,CASSPTSGIDTGELFF
few,TRBV25-1,TRBJ2-3,TRBD1,TGTGCCAGCAGTGAGGGGACAGGGGCTAGCACAGATACGCAGTATTTT,CASSEGTGASTDTQYF
few,TRBV9,TRBJ2-1,.,TGTGCCAGCAGCGTAGAACAGGGTGGCTACAATGAGCAGTTCTTC,CASSVEQGGYNEQFF
few,TRBV30,TRBJ1-1,.,TGTGCCGCGGGCCGGGCGAACACTGAAGCTTTCTTT,CAAGRANTEAFF
.,TRBV5-1,TRBJ1-2,.,TGCGCCAGCAGCTTAGTTTTGGGGGCGGAAGGTGGCTACACCTTC,CASSLVLGAEGGYTF
.,TRBV25-1,TRBJ1-1,TRBD1,TGTGCCAGCAGTCCCCCGACAGGGGGTTTAGGGACTGAAGCTTTCTTT,CASSPPTGGLGTEAFF
few,TRBV5-1,TRBJ2-1,.,TGCGCCAGCAGCCGCACTGGCGGGCCAGACAATGAGCAGTTCTTC,CASSRTGGPDNEQFF
.,TRBV7-9,TRBJ2-5,TRBD2,TGTGCCAGCAGCTTAGGACTAGCGGGGGCTCTTCAAGAGACCCAGTACTTC,CASSLGLAGALQETQYF
.,TRBV28,TRBJ2-7,TRBD1,TGTGCCAGCAGTCCTCCCCCACCGGGACAGCTATACGAGCAGTACTTC,CASSPPPPGQLYEQYF
.,TRBV25-1,TRBJ1-6,TRBD1,TGTGCCAGCAGTGAGCCCGGACAGGCCTATAATTCACCCCTCCACTTT,CASSEPGQAYNSPLHF
.,TRBV7-6,TRBJ2-7,TRBD2,TGTGCCAGCAGCCTCGCGGCGGGGGGTGGATACGAGCAGTACTTC,CASSLAAGGGYEQYF
.,TRBV27,TRBJ2-2,TRBD2,TGTGCCAGCAGTTTTTGGGCGGGGGGGCCCTCGAACACCGGGGAGCTGTTTTTT,CASSFWAGGPSNTGELFF
.,TRBV7-9,TRBJ1-1,.,TGTGCCAGCAGCTTAGCGCAGGGGAGTGAAGCTTTCTTT,CASSLAQGSEAFF
few,TRBV5-6,TRBJ1-2,.,TGTGCCAGCAGCTTCAGGGATCCGCATAAATATGGGTACACCTTC,CASSFRDPHKYGYTF
.,TRBV5-6,TRBJ2-2,.,TGTGCCAGCAGCTTGGGTCAGACACAGAACACCGGGGAGCTGTTTTTT,CASSLGQTQNTGELFF
many,TRBV2,TRBJ1-4,.,TGTGCCAGCAGTGATCACAGGGTCAATGAAAAACTGTTTTTT,CASSDHRVNEKLFF
.,TRBV30,TRBJ1-5,.,TGTGCCTGGAATCGGGGGGGGCTTCAGCCCCAGCATTTT,CAWNRGGLQPQHF
.,TRBV18,TRBJ2-5,TRBD2,TGTGCCAGCTCACCAGGACTAGAGGAGACCCAGTACTTC,CASSPGLEETQYF
few,TRBV5-1,TRBJ1-2,.,TGCGCCAGCAGCTTGGACAGGGAAAGAGGCTACACCTTC,CASSLDRERGYTF
few,TRBV19,TRBJ2-7,.,TGTGCCAGTAGTATTCAAGGGGCCTACGAGCAGTACTTC,CASSIQGAYEQYF
.,TRBV27,TRBJ2-1,TRBD1,TGTGCCAGCAGGAGGACAGGGGGTAGAACTGAGCAGTTCTTC,CASRRTGGRTEQFF
.,TRBV6-5,TRBJ2-7,TRBD1,TGTGCCAGCAGCCCAGACAGGGTATCATACGAGCAGTACTTC,CASSPDRVSYEQYF
few,TRBV25-1,TRBJ2-5,.,TGTGCCAGCAGTGATAGCGGCGGCTTGGGGGAGACCCAGTACTTC,CASSDSGGLGETQYF
.,TRBV5-1,TRBJ1-4,TRBD1,TGCGCCAGCAAAGGGGGCGCAGGTGAAAAACTGTTTTTT,CASKGGAGEKLFF
.,TRBV5-5,TRBJ1-6,TRBD1,TGTGCCAGCAGCTCAGGGACAGGGGCAATCGGGAATTCACCCCTCCACTTT,CASSSGTGAIGNSPLHF
.,TRBV5-1,TRBJ2-5,TRBD2,TGCGCCAGCAGCGTTGGACTAGCGGGCCGCCAAGAGACCCAGTACTTC,CASSVGLAGRQETQYF
few,TRBV9,TRBJ1-2,TRBD1,TGTGCCAGCAGCGTACAGTCGACAGGGGGTGGCTACACCTTC,CASSVQSTGGGYTF
.,TRBV6-1,TRBJ1-5,TRBD1,TGTGCCAGCAGTGAAGAGGCAGGGGGAAGACAGCCCCAGCATTTT,CASSEEAGGRQPQHF
.,TRBV30,TRBJ1-6,.,TGTGCCTGGAGTCAGGGGCCGAGGAATTCACCCCTCCACTTT,CAWSQGPRNSPLHF
few,TRBV5-1,TRBJ1-5,.,TGCGCCAGCAGCTTAGGGAGGGGGGATAGCAATCAGCCCCAGCATTTT,CASSLGRGDSNQPQHF
few,TRBV30,TRBJ1-1,.,TGTGCCTACAAGGGGTCCACTGAAGCTTTCTTT,CAYKGSTEAFF
few,TRBV19,TRBJ2-2,TRBD2,TGTGCCAGTACTGACGGGGGGGCCCCCACCGGGGAGCTGTTTTTT,CASTDGGAPTGELFF
few,TRBV25-1,TRBJ1-6,TRBD1,TGTGCCAGCAGTGAAAGGAGGACAGGGGTGTCACCCCTCCACTTT,CASSERRTGVSPLHF
.,TRBV11-3,TRBJ2-7,TRBD2,TGTGCCAGCAGCTTAGGCGGGGGGGCGGGAGAGCAGTACTTC,CASSLGGGAGEQYF
.,TRBV15,TRBJ2-5,.,TGTGCCACCAGCAGAGATAAAGTCCGGGAGACCCAGTACTTC,CATSRDKVRETQYF
few,TRBV6-4,TRBJ2-3,.,TGTGCCAGCAGTGAGTCCAAGGACTTGCCCACAGATACGCAGTATTTT,CASSESKDLPTDTQYF
.,TRBV27,TRBJ2-5,.,TGTGCCAGCAGTTCCTACGGGGAAGAAGAGACCCAGTACTTC,CASSSYGEEETQYF
few,TRBV7-5,TRBJ1-5,.,TGTGCCAGATATCGGGGGGCCCCTTATAGCAATCAGCCCCAGCATTTT,CARYRGAPYSNQPQHF
.,TRBV18,TRBJ1-1,.,TGTGCCAGCTCACCTTTCCAGGGCCAGACTAACACTGAAGCTTTCTTT,CASSPFQGQTNTEAFF
.,TRBV11-2,TRBJ2-5,.,TGTGCCAGCAGCTTGTCGGAGGTGGTGGAGACCCAGTACTTC,CASSLSEVVETQYF
few,TRBV27,TRBJ2-2,.,TGTGCCAGCACCCCCTTAGGGGTAGGGCAGCCCAACACCGGGGAGCTGTTTTTT,CASTPLGVGQPNTGELFF
.,TRBV5-1,TRBJ1-4,TRBD1,TGCGCCAGCAGCCCCCGGACAGGGGCAACTAATGAAAAACTGTTTTTT,CASSPRTGATNEKLFF
many,TRBV2,TRBJ1-5,.,TGTGCCAGCAGTGGAAATCCGAGTTATAGCAATCAGCCCCAGCATTTT,CASSGNPSYSNQPQHF
few,TRBV6-1,TRBJ1-3,TRBD1,TGTGCCAGCAGACCTGACAGGGTTGGAAACACCATATATTTT,CASRPDRVGNTIYF
few,TRBV4-1,TRBJ2-1,.,TGCGCCAGCAGCCAAGTTGGTGGGGAGGCCTACAATGAGCAGTTCTTC,CASSQVGGEAYNEQFF
few,TRBV19,TRBJ1-3,TRBD1,TGTGCCACGACAGACAGGGGCCTAGTCTCTGGAAACACCATATATTTT,CATTDRGLVSGNTIYF
few,TRBV6-5,TRBJ2-5,TRBD1,TGTGCCAGCAGACTGGGACAGGGGGATGAGCAGTACTTC,CASRLGQGDEQYF
few,TRBV29-1,TRBJ1-1,TRBD1,TGCAGCGTTCGAGGACAGGGGGCGGGGACTGAAGCTTTCTTT,CSVRGQGAGTEAFF
.,TRBV7-3,TRBJ2-6,.,TGTGCCAGCAGCCTTCGCAGGGGCGATCCTGGGGCCAACGTCCTGACTTTC,CASSLRRGDPGANVLTF